There are many counts of the clone carrying this T cell receptor beta chain. Its antigen is as yet unknown. This record comes from a study of breast tumors, draining lymph nodes, adjacent tissues. Study-wide findings and caveats: Tumors had less TCR diversity than lymph nodes, more than nontumor tissue.

Breast cancer patients provided tissue from their axillary draining lymph nodes. Germline CDR1 DFQATT, CDR2 SNEGSKA (reference sequence). V lost 3 bases and J 0 bases, leaving 16 bases between the germline ends. The CDR3 is made up of 16 amino acids. One entry per CDR3 protein results from TCRdb running MiXCR on the multiplex PCR reads. The sample lists about 130,000 distinct CDR3 sequences, just under 20% occurring once. Sequenced: axillary lymph node tissue. The origin of this receptor is a female donor with breast cancer. Some clones in this sample may be carry-over from other donors' samples. The chain has TRBV20-1 and TRBJ2-3; tentatively, D is TRBD2 (6 bases). The CDR3 DNA is TGCAGTGCTAGCCTGGTAGTACTAGCTAGCACAGATACGCAGTATTTT. This gives the protein CSASLVVLASTDTQYF.